These 25 T cell receptor beta chains share one sample of origin, sequenced in a study of blood T cell repertoires in COVID-19. TCRdb keeps only in-frame clones here, not all; method: immunoSEQ multiplex PCR. The data contain about 120,000 clones, more than 75% of them seen just once; the ten biggest clones take up approximately 3.7%. Sequenced input: peripheral blood. The receptors were sampled from a man between 45 and 60 years old with active COVID-19.

The chain combines TRBV28 with TRBJ1-2; 7 nucleotides align to TRBD1. After removal of 11 bases from V and 8 bases from J, the junction contained 17 bases not matched to a gene. The CDR3 sequence is 14 residues long. Germline CDR1 MDHEN, CDR2 SYDVKM. For the CDR3, the DNA is TGTGCCTTCTCTCCGACAGGGTCGCCGGGGGGCTACACCTTC. This encodes CAFSPTGSPGGYTF.

This rearrangement joins TRBV7-2 to TRBJ1-1; D is perhaps TRBD1 (6 bases). The germline V gene has CDR1 SGHTA and CDR2 FQGNSA. CDR3 length: 15 residues. Trimming removed 2 bases at V and 4 bases at J, with 14 bases between. CDR3 sequence (DNA): TGTGCCAGCAGCTTATGGGGAGGGGGGCCCACTGAAGCTTTCTTT. Its translation: CASSLWGGGPTEAFF.

J is TRBJ2-2 and V is TRBV7-8, with 8 bases that match TRBD2. This CDR3 contains 16 residues. Unmatched junction bases numbered 5, after V lost 0 bases and J lost 5 bases. Germline CDR1 and CDR2: SGHVS and FQNEAQ. CDR3 DNA: TGTGCCAGCAGCTTAGCGCTGGCTAGCGGGACCGGGGAGCTGTTTTTT. It is translated as CASSLALASGTGELFF.

This rearrangement joins TRBV5-4 to TRBJ2-1, with D perhaps matching TRBD1 (5 bases). The CDR3 runs to 15 residues. Germline assignment: CDR1 SGHNT and CDR2 YYREEE (reference sequence). Trimming stripped 0 bases from V and 9 bases from J, with 16 bases between. CDR3 in DNA: TGTGCCAGCAGCTTGGCTTTGACAGCACCAGGTGAGCAGTTCTTC. This gives the protein CASSLALTAPGEQFF.

The V and J genes are TRBV29-1 and TRBJ1-1, with D hard to call. The germline CDR1 and CDR2 sequences are SQVTM and ANQGSEA. V gave up 5 bases and J gave up 0 bases, with 10 bases separating them. The CDR3 sequence is 13 residues long. The CDR3 sequence is CSVHTAMNTEAFF. CDR3 DNA sequence: TGCAGCGTTCACACAGCCATGAACACTGAAGCTTTCTTT. The full variable domain, its missing parts supplied by reference TRBV29-1 and TRBJ1-1, is SAVISQKPSRDICQRGTSLTIQCQVDSQVTMMFWYRQQPGQSLTLIATANQGSEATYESGFVIDKFPISRPNLTFSTLTVSNMSPEDSSIYLCSVHTAMNTEAFFGQGTRLTVV.

This clone was observed a single time. This chain joins TRBV15 and TRBJ2-3, with D possibly TRBD2 on 6 matching bases. CDR1 and CDR2 (germline): LNHNV, YYDKDF (reference sequence). This CDR3 has 14 residues. V was cut by 8 bases and J by 5 bases, with 17 bases left in between. The CDR3 DNA is TGTGCCACCTCCCGTGGAGGGGTTGGAGATACGCAGTATTTT. This encodes CATSRGGVGDTQYF.

The J gene is TRBJ2-5, the V gene TRBV29-1; no clear D. V lost 1 base and J 5 bases, leaving 5 bases between the germline ends. The CDR3 is 11 amino acids. Germline-derived CDR1 and CDR2 are SQVTM and ANQGSEA. CDR3 sequence reads: CSVEAGETQYF. In DNA form, the CDR3 reads TGCAGCGTTGAAGCCGGGGAGACCCAGTACTTC.

The V and J genes are TRBV7-9 and TRBJ1-3; D is ambiguous. Germline V gene data show CDR1 as SEHNR and CDR2 as FQNEAQ (reference sequence). Trimming left V 2 bases short and J 3 bases short, with 5 bases between. CDR3 length: 13 residues. As DNA, the CDR3 is TGTGCCAGCAGCTTATTCGGTGGAAACACCATATATTTT. Translated: CASSLFGGNTIYF.

The CDR3 DNA is TGTGCCATCAGCAGGGGTAGCACAGATACGCAGTATTTT. This encodes CAISRGSTDTQYF. V and J are TRBV10-3 and TRBJ2-3; weak D call: TRBD1 (6 bases). The CDR3 covers 13 residues. Germline values: CDR1 ENHRY, CDR2 SYGVKD. V was cut by 6 bases and J by 0 bases, with 7 bases left in between.

The chain links TRBV24-1 to TRBJ2-7; a weak D match, TRBD1 (6 bases). Per germline, CDR1 KGHDR and CDR2 SFDVKD. V shed 3 bases and J shed 6 bases, with 8 bases lying between them. The CDR3 sequence is 12 residues long. The CDR3 DNA follows: TGTGCCACCAGTGATACAGGGTTCGAGCAGTACTTC. Translation gives CATSDTGFEQYF.

V and J are TRBV6-6 and TRBJ1-2, with D perhaps TRBD1 (6 bases). The ends were cut back, 7 bases at V and 3 bases at J, with 12 bases in the middle. The CDR3 spans 13 residues. Germline V gives CDR1 MNHNY, CDR2 SVGAGI (reference sequence). The CDR3 DNA reads as TGTGCCAGCAAAGGGACATCGGACTATGGCTACACCTTC. This sequence encodes CASKGTSDYGYTF.

This chain joins TRBV18 and TRBJ2-2; tentatively, D is TRBD1 (5 bases). The CDR3 is made up of 15 amino acids. Trimming shortened V by 10 bases and J by 2 bases, and 17 bases separated the two germline ends. From germline, CDR1 is KGHSH and CDR2 LQKENI. The CDR3 sequence: CATFKGKSNTGELFF. The CDR3 DNA is TGTGCCACCTTCAAGGGGAAGAGCAACACCGGGGAGCTGTTTTTT.

V is TRBV7-8 and J is TRBJ1-4, with TRBD1 as a possible D gene (6 bases). The germline gives CDR1 SGHVS, CDR2 FQNEAQ. The CDR3 is made up of 15 amino acids. Trimming removed 5 bases from V and 7 bases from J, with 17 bases in between. CDR3: CASSPTQGIGEKLFF. CDR3 in DNA: TGTGCCAGCAGCCCCACCCAGGGGATAGGTGAAAAACTGTTTTTT.

This chain joins TRBV19 and TRBJ1-5; 9 positions match TRBD1. Per the germline V gene, CDR1 is LNHDA and CDR2 is SQIVND (reference sequence). The CDR3 loop spans 13 amino acids. The CDR3 here is CATSGTGNQPQHF. CDR3 coding DNA: TGTGCTACTAGCGGGACAGGGAATCAGCCCCAGCATTTT.

The chain employs TRBV14 and TRBJ1-1; D may be TRBD1 (5 bases). The CDR3 loop spans 14 amino acids. CDR1 and CDR2 from the germline V gene are SGHDN and FVKESK. Trimming removed 1 base at V and 1 base at J, with 7 bases between. As DNA, the CDR3 is TGTGCCAGCAGCCAAGGGGGCTCGAACACTGAAGCTTTCTTT. Protein sequence: CASSQGGSNTEAFF.

The chain carries TRBV27 and TRBJ2-3, with 9 nucleotides matching TRBD2. The CDR3 sequence is 15 residues long. The germline V gene encodes CDR1 MNHEY and CDR2 SMNVEV (reference sequence). The V and J ends lost 3 bases and 5 bases, in that order; junction bases with no gene match: 6. The CDR3 coding sequence is TGTGCCAGCAGTTTCGCGGGAGGGCCCGGAGATACGCAGTATTTT. It yields the protein CASSFAGGPGDTQYF.

This clone was detected once. The rearrangement uses TRBV12-3 or TRBV12-4 and TRBJ2-7; no clear D. The CDR3 spans 12 residues. Trimming took off 5 bases at V and 4 bases at J, with 9 bases between the two ends. CDR3 protein: CASSPTYYEQYF. The CDR3 nucleotides read TGTGCCAGCAGTCCCACCTATTACGAGCAGTACTTC.

The rearrangement joins TRBV18 to TRBJ2-7, with 9 bases identical to TRBD1. The CDR3 has 15 amino acids. Per germline, CDR1 KGHSH and CDR2 LQKENI. J was trimmed by 3 bases and V by 4 bases; bases with no gene match: 7. The CDR3 bases are TGTGCCAGCTCACAGCCCGGGACAGGGCTCTACGAGCAGTACTTC. Translation gives CASSQPGTGLYEQYF.

V gene TRBV18 combines with J gene TRBJ1-5; D is unclear. Trimming stripped 3 bases from V and 4 bases from J, with 10 bases between. The CDR3 extends over 14 amino acids. Germline V lookup: CDR1 KGHSH, CDR2 LQKENI. The CDR3 nucleotides read TGTGCCAGCTCACCGCGGAAAGGTAATCAGCCCCAGCATTTT. Amino acids: CASSPRKGNQPQHF.

The CDR3 nucleotides are TGTGCCAGCTCTAGCGGGGGGCTATTCTACGAGCAGTACTTC. Protein sequence: CASSSGGLFYEQYF. V usage is TRBV25-1 and J usage is TRBJ2-7; 11 nucleotides match TRBD2. The CDR3 runs 14 residues. Germline CDR1 reads MGHDK; CDR2 reads SYGVNS. The V and J ends lost 8 bases and 3 bases, in that order; junction bases with no gene match: 6.

Only one count was recorded for this clone. The chain couples TRBV5-6 to TRBJ1-2; 8 nucleotides agree with TRBD1. V gave up 2 bases and J gave up 7 bases; unmatched junction bases: 4. The CDR3 totals 13 residues. Germline assignment: CDR1 SGHDT and CDR2 YYEEEE. The CDR3 spells CASSFGTGGGYTF. Written as DNA, the CDR3 is TGTGCCAGCAGCTTCGGGACAGGAGGTGGCTACACCTTC.

The J gene is TRBJ2-1, the V gene TRBV5-4, with 8 bases fitting TRBD2. The CDR3 contains 16 residues. Unmatched junction bases numbered 6, after V lost 4 bases and J lost 0 bases. Germline V gene lookup returns CDR1 SGHNT and CDR2 YYREEE (reference sequence). In DNA, the CDR3 is TGTGCCAGCAGCCTGGGACTAGACTTCTCCTACAATGAGCAGTTCTTC. Translating it yields CASSLGLDFSYNEQFF.

The rearrangement links TRBV2 to TRBJ2-7; D remains unclear. Germline V gene sequence: CDR1 SNHLY, CDR2 FYNNEI. The length of the CDR3 is 10 residues. V lost 8 bases and J 4 bases, leaving 6 bases between the germline ends. CDR3 in DNA: TGTGCCAGCGCAACTTACGAGCAGTACTTC. Its protein product is CASATYEQYF.

This clone was seen a single time. V is TRBV11-2 and J is TRBJ2-7; 9 nucleotides match TRBD2. V was clipped by 0 bases and J by 6 bases; unmatched bases: 6. CDR1 is SGHAT, CDR2 FQNNGV, per germline. CDR3 length equals 15 residues. CDR3 sequence (DNA): TGTGCCAGCAGCTTAGATAATCTAGCGGGGATCGAGCAGTACTTC. Residues: CASSLDNLAGIEQYF.

This chain joins TRBV2 and TRBJ2-1; D ambiguous. CDR3 size: 12 residues. The V and J ends lost 6 bases and 5 bases respectively, with 8 bases between them. Germline V gene sequence: CDR1 SNHLY, CDR2 FYNNEI. The CDR3 spells CASREQNNEQFF. CDR3 coding DNA: TGTGCCAGCAGGGAACAAAACAATGAGCAGTTCTTC.